The rows below give T cell receptor beta chains drawn from one sample of a study of graft-versus-host responses after intestinal transplantation. These TCRs' antigens remain unknown. The method was immunoSEQ multiplex PCR; TCRdb's version includes in-frame clones alone and lacks a portion of them. This sample has 85,000 to 130,000 clones, with roughly 90% found just once. Here the sequenced sample was unstimulated CD4+ T cells sorted from spleen or lymph node cells, taken before intestinal transplant. Source of these receptors: a human donor who received an intestinal transplant. CDR3s include the opening cysteine and the closing phenylalanine or tryptophan. The D gene is left open where the match is weak. Only some rows state a clone size, as once, few, many or a class for expanded clones.

TRBD2	TRBV6-1	-	TRBJ2-7	TGTGCCAGCAGTCCTCCTCGGGGGGACGAGCAGTACTTC	CASSPPRGDEQYF
TRBD2	TRBV5-1	-	TRBJ2-3	TGCGCCAGCAGCTTGGAGCGACTAGCGGTCACAGATACGCAGTATTTT	CASSLERLAVTDTQYF
TRBD1	TRBV6-5	-	TRBJ1-1	TGTGCCAGCAGTTACTTCCTGGACAGGGGAGAAGCTTTCTTT	CASSYFLDRGEAFF
-	TRBV21-1	once	TRBJ1-2	TGTGCCAGCAGAAAGAGGAATAACTATGGCTACACCTTC	CASRKRNNYGYTF
-	TRBV5-4	-	TRBJ2-3	TGTGCCAGCAGCTTGGATGGTAGCAGAGCAGATACGCAGTATTTT	CASSLDGSRADTQYF
TRBD2	TRBV6-5	-	TRBJ2-3	TGTGCCAGCAGTTACTCGCGGGAGGGCACAGATACGCAGTATTTT	CASSYSREGTDTQYF
TRBD1	TRBV11-2	-	TRBJ2-4	TGTGCCAGCAGCCGGACAGGGGAAGGCATTCAGTACTTC	CASSRTGEGIQYF
TRBD1	TRBV9	-	TRBJ1-4	TGTGCCAGCAGCTTCGGGACAGGGGATAGTGAAAAACTGTTTTTT	CASSFGTGDSEKLFF
TRBD1	TRBV28	once	TRBJ1-3	TGTGCCAGCAGTGACCCCGGGACAGGGGACTCTGGAAACACCATATATTTT	CASSDPGTGDSGNTIYF
TRBD2	TRBV13	-	TRBJ2-7	TGTGCCAGCAGCCTGGGACTAGCGGAATCCTACGAGCAGTACTTC	CASSLGLAESYEQYF
-	TRBV5-4	-	TRBJ2-6	TGTGCCAGCAGCAACACCTTCCGCTCTGGGGCCAACGTCCTGACTTTC	CASSNTFRSGANVLTF
TRBD2	TRBV4-1	-	TRBJ2-1	TGCGCCAGCAGCCAAGATCCCCCTAGGGTAGCGGGGAATGAGCAGTTCTTC	CASSQDPPRVAGNEQFF
-	TRBV30	-	TRBJ1-2	TGTGCCTGGAGTGTGGGGGTTGGCTACACCTTC	CAWSVGVGYTF
TRBD1	TRBV11-2	-	TRBJ2-5	TGTGCCAGCGGCTTAGCGATCAGGGGGAGTCGAGAGACCCAGTACTTC	CASGLAIRGSRETQYF
-	TRBV28	-	TRBJ1-2	TGTGCCAGCAGTTTGGATGTCCAGGCGAGGGTCTATGGCTACACCTTC	CASSLDVQARVYGYTF
-	TRBV12-5	-	TRBJ1-6	TGTGCTAGTGCCACACACCAAGGAAATTCACCCCTCCACTTT	CASATHQGNSPLHF
TRBD2	TRBV6-5	-	TRBJ2-1	TGTGCCAGCCGGTACGGGGGGGACGGTGAGCAGTTCTTC	CASRYGGDGEQFF
-	TRBV4-1	-	TRBJ2-1	TGCGCCAGCAGCCAGGGGACTCTTCGGTCCCGCAATGAGCAGTTCTTC	CASSQGTLRSRNEQFF
-	TRBV10-3	-	TRBJ1-2	TGTGCCATCAACCAGGGCCAGGCTGGCTACACCTTC	CAINQGQAGYTF
TRBD1	TRBV5-1	-	TRBJ1-2	TGCGCCAGCTCACTCCAATCACACAGGGGAGGGAGTGGCTACACCTTC	CASSLQSHRGGSGYTF
TRBD2	TRBV6-1	-	TRBJ2-5	TGTGCCAGCAGTGAACTAGGCGGGAGACGCAGGGAGACCCAGTACTTC	CASSELGGRRRETQYF
-	TRBV11-1	-	TRBJ2-1	TGTGCCAGCAGCGTGAGTGGGGTTCGGTACAATGAGCAGTTCTTC	CASSVSGVRYNEQFF
-	TRBV6-5	-	TRBJ2-5	TGTGCCAGCAGTTACTCGGCAAGGCTCGGGGAGACCCAGTACTTC	CASSYSARLGETQYF
-	TRBV29-1	-	TRBJ2-7	TGCAGCGTTGGATATAAAGGGAGGCTTTCCTACGAGCAGTACTTC	CSVGYKGRLSYEQYF
-	TRBV18	-	TRBJ1-6	TGTGCCAGCTCACCTCCGAGGGGCTCCTATAATTCACCCCTCCACTTT	CASSPPRGSYNSPLHF
-	TRBV5-1	-	TRBJ2-2	TGCGCCAGCAGCCCGCCGGGGAATTACCGCGGCGGGGAGCTGTTTTTT	CASSPPGNYRGGELFF
-	TRBV6-1	-	TRBJ1-2	TGTGCCAGCAGTTTTTCCAGCCGCTGGGGCTATGGCTACACCTTC	CASSFSSRWGYGYTF
-	TRBV5-1	-	TRBJ1-3	TGCGCCAGCAGCACCGCCCCTATAGACTCTGGAAACACCATATATTTT	CASSTAPIDSGNTIYF
-	TRBV6-6	-	TRBJ2-1	TGTGCCAGCAGTCACCGGGACAATCCCGACAATGAGCAGTTCTTC	CASSHRDNPDNEQFF
-	TRBV6-6	-	TRBJ2-7	TGTGCCAGCCGAAAAGCCGTGGAGAGGAACGAGCAGTACTTC	CASRKAVERNEQYF
TRBD1	TRBV5-1	-	TRBJ2-7	TGCGCCAGCAGCTTGGCTGGGACAGGGGTCTACGAGCAGTACTTC	CASSLAGTGVYEQYF
-	TRBV2	-	TRBJ2-2	TGTGCCAGCAGTGAACAGGGAGTGAACACCGGGGAGCTGTTTTTT	CASSEQGVNTGELFF
-	TRBV4-2	-	TRBJ2-4	TGTGCCAGCAGCCAAGTTCAGGGGGGGGCGTCCAAAAACATTCAGTACTTC	CASSQVQGGASKNIQYF
-	TRBV30	-	TRBJ1-5	TGTGCCTGGAGTACGGCCACCTTCCAGGCCCAGCATTTT	CAWSTATFQAQHF
TRBD2	TRBV5-1	once	TRBJ2-5	TGCGCCAGCAGCTCCTCTAGCGGGGGGGCCGGTGAGACCCAGTACTTC	CASSSSSGGAGETQYF
-	TRBV5-1	-	TRBJ1-1	TGCGCCAGCAGCTTGGATACCCAGGGGAGCACTGAAGCTTTCTTT	CASSLDTQGSTEAFF
TRBD2	TRBV6-5	-	TRBJ2-1	TGTGCCACCGGAGGGGCGACTAGCGCAAACAATGAGCAGTTCTTC	CATGGATSANNEQFF
-	TRBV10-1	-	TRBJ2-3	TGCGCCAGCAGTGAGGGCCGGGAGCATACGCAGTATTTT	CASSEGREHTQYF
TRBD2	TRBV6-1	medium-sized	TRBJ2-7	TGTGCCAGCAGTAGGACTAGCGGGGGGTACGAGCAGTACTTC	CASSRTSGGYEQYF
TRBD2	TRBV5-1	-	TRBJ2-1	TGCGCCAGCAGCTTGGATGGTAGCGGGAGTAGGCAGTTCTTC	CASSLDGSGSRQFF
TRBD1	TRBV11-1	-	TRBJ1-2	TGTGCCAGCAGCGACCGGACAGGGGTTGGCTACACCTTC	CASSDRTGVGYTF
-	TRBV7-9	-	TRBJ2-7	TGTGCCAGCACCGGAAATCTTTACGAGCAGTACTTC	CASTGNLYEQYF
TRBD2	TRBV15	once	TRBJ2-5	TGTGCCACCAGCCGCTTAAGTAGCGGGAGGGCGAAAGAGACCCAGTACTTC	CATSRLSSGRAKETQYF
TRBD1	TRBV10-2	few	TRBJ1-2	TGCGCCAGCACTGAGACAGGGAACTATGGCTACACCTTC	CASTETGNYGYTF
TRBD1	TRBV9	few	TRBJ2-5	TGTGCCAGCAGCGTAGATAGACAGGGGCACGGGGCCCAGTACTTC	CASSVDRQGHGAQYF
TRBD2	TRBV11-2	-	TRBJ2-7	TGTGCCAGCAGCTTAGCTATGACAGCGGGACTCACCTACGAGCAGTACTTC	CASSLAMTAGLTYEQYF
-	TRBV2	-	TRBJ1-2	TGTGCCAGCAGTTCCCAGGGCAAAAACTATGGCTACACCTTC	CASSSQGKNYGYTF
-	TRBV29-1	-	TRBJ1-2	TGCAGCGTTGGTGACGTCGAAATAGTGTATGGCTACACCTTC	CSVGDVEIVYGYTF
-	TRBV6-6	-	TRBJ2-7	TGTGCCAGCAGTTACGGTCGACATCAAACCTACGAGCAGTACTTC	CASSYGRHQTYEQYF
-	TRBV10-3	-	TRBJ2-1	TGTGCCATCAGTGAGTCGTCCGGGCCGTCCCTCTCCTACAATGAGCAGTTCTTC	CAISESSGPSLSYNEQFF
-	TRBV11-2	-	TRBJ1-5	TGTGCCAGCAGCCTTGGACAGAGCAATCAGCCCCAGCATTTT	CASSLGQSNQPQHF
TRBD2	TRBV10-3	-	TRBJ2-2	TGTGCCATCAGTGGGACTAGCGGGTCCGGGGAGCTGTTTTTT	CAISGTSGSGELFF
-	TRBV2	-	TRBJ2-5	TGTGCCAGCAGTGGGCCAATCGGGGAGACCCAGTACTTC	CASSGPIGETQYF
-	TRBV6-1	once	TRBJ1-5	TGTGCCAGCAGGGGCCTCTATAGCAATCAGCCCCAGCATTTT	CASRGLYSNQPQHF
TRBD1	TRBV4-1	-	TRBJ2-5	TGCGCCAGCAGCCAAAGAATCACAGGGGTGACGTACCAAGAGACCCAGTACTTC	CASSQRITGVTYQETQYF
TRBD2	TRBV6-1	-	TRBJ2-7	TGTGCCAGCAGTGAATCGGTTCTAGCGGGAGGATACGAGCAGTACTTC	CASSESVLAGGYEQYF
-	TRBV27	-	TRBJ2-7	TGTGCCAGCGCGTGGGGGAAGGTGGGTTACGAGCAGTACTTC	CASAWGKVGYEQYF